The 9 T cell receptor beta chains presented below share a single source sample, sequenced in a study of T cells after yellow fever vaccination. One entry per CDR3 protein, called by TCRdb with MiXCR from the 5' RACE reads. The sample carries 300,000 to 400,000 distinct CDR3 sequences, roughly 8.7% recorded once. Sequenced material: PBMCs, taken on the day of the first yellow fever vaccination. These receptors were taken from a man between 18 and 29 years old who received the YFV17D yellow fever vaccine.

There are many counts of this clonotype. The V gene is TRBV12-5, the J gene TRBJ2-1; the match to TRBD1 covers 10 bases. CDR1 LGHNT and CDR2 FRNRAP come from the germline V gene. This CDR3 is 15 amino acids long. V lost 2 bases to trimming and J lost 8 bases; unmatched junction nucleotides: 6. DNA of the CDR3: TGTGCTAGTGGTTTGACCGGGACAGGGGAAGATGAGCAGTTCTTC. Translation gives CASGLTGTGEDEQFF.

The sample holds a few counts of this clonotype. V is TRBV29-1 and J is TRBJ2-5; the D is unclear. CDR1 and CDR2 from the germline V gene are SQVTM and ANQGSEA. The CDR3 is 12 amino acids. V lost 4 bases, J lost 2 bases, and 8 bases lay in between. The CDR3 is CSVGHQQETQYF. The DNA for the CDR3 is TGCAGCGTTGGACACCAGCAAGAGACCCAGTACTTC.

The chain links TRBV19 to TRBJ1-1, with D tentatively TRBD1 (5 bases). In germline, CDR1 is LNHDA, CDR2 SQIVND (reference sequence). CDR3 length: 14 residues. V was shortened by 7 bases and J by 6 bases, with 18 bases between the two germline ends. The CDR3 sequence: CASIGYRRGPEAFF. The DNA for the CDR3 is TGTGCCAGTATTGGGTATCGGCGGGGCCCTGAAGCTTTCTTT.

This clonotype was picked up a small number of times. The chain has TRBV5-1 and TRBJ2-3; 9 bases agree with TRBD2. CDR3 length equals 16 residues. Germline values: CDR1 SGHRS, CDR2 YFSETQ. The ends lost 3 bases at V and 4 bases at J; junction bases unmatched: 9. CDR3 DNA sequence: TGCGCCAGCAGCTCCGCCGGGGGACTAGCCCCAGATACGCAGTATTTT. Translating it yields CASSSAGGLAPDTQYF.

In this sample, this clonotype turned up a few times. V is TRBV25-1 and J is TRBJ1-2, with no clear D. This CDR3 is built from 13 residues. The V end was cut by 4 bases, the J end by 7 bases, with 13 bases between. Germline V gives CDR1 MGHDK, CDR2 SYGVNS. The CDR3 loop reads CASSAEGASGYTF. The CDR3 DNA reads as TGTGCCAGCAGTGCCGAGGGAGCATCTGGCTACACCTTC.

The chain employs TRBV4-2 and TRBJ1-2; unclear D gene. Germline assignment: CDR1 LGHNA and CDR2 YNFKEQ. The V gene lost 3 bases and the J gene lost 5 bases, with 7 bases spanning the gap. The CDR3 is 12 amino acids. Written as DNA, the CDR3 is TGTGCCAGCAGCCAGACGGAATATGGCTACACCTTC. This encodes CASSQTEYGYTF.

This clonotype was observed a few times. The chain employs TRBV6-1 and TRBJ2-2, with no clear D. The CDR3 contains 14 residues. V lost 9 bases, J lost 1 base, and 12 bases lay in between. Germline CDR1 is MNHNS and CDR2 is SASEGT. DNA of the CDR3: TGTGCCAGTACACGACATCTGAACACCGGGGAGCTGTTTTTT. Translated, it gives CASTRHLNTGELFF.

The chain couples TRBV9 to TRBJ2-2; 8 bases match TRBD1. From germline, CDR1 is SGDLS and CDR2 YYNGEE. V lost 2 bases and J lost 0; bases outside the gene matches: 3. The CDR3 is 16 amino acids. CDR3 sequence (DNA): TGTGCCAGCAGCGTGGGGGGACAGGCGAACACCGGGGAGCTGTTTTTT. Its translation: CASSVGGQANTGELFF.

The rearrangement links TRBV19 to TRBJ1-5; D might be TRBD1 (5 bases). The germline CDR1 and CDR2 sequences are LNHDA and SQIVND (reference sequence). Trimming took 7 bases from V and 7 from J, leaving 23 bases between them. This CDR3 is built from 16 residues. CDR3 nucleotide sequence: TGTGCCAGTACCTCCAGGTCTTGGGGCGATGGACAGCCCCAGCATTTT. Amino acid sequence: CASTSRSWGDGQPQHF.